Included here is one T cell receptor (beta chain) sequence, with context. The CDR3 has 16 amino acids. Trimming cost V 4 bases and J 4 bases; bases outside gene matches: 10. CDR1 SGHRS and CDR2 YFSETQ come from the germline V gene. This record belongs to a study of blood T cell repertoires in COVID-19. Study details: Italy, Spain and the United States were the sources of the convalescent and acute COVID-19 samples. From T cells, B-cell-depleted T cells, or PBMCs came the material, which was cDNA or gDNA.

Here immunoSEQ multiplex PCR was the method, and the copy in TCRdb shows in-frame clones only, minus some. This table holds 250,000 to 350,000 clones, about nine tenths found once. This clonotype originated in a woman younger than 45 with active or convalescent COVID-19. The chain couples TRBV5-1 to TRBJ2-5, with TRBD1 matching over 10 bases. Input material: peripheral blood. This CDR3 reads CASSESGTGASETQYF. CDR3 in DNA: TGCGCCAGCAGCGAATCCGGGACAGGGGCTTCAGAGACCCAGTACTTC.